A selection of T cell receptor beta chains follows, all from one sample in a study of blood T cell repertoires in COVID-19. Sequencing used immunoSEQ multiplex PCR; TCRdb keeps in-frame clones, though not all of them. The profile shows about 300,000 clones, approximately 88% of them singletons. Sequences were obtained from peripheral blood. Receptors were obtained from a woman in her thirties with COVID-19, enrolled during active disease. Each CDR3 is given with its conserved first and last residue. Fields, in order: D gene, clone size, J gene, V gene, CDR3 protein, CDR3 DNA. A D gene is named only where the DNA matches it firmly. Only part of the rows carry a size: once, few, many, or a class if the clone is expanded.

d_gene: TRBD1; abundance: few; j_gene: TRBJ1-4; v_gene: TRBV6-5; CDR3aa: CASTPQGVAEKLFF; CDR3nt: TGTGCCAGCACCCCTCAGGGGGTAGCGGAAAAACTGTTTTTT
d_gene: .; abundance: .; j_gene: TRBJ2-3; v_gene: TRBV7-9; CDR3aa: CASSLALWGADTQYF; CDR3nt: TGTGCCAGCAGCTTAGCACTGTGGGGCGCAGATACGCAGTATTTT
d_gene: TRBD2; abundance: .; j_gene: TRBJ2-1; v_gene: TRBV2; CDR3aa: CASSATLAGGRDNEQFF; CDR3nt: TGTGCCAGCAGTGCCACACTAGCGGGGGGTAGGGACAATGAGCAGTTCTTC
d_gene: .; abundance: few; j_gene: TRBJ1-6; v_gene: TRBV15; CDR3aa: CATSMSGGTSPLHF; CDR3nt: TGTGCCACCAGCATGTCCGGAGGGACCTCACCCCTCCACTTT
d_gene: TRBD1; abundance: .; j_gene: TRBJ2-4; v_gene: TRBV20-1; CDR3aa: CSATLDRMRYF; CDR3nt: TGCAGTGCTACCTTGGACAGGATGCGGTACTTC
d_gene: .; abundance: .; j_gene: TRBJ1-2; v_gene: TRBV19; CDR3aa: CASSISTGSGYTF; CDR3nt: TGTGCCAGTAGTATCTCGACAGGTTCTGGCTACACCTTC
d_gene: .; abundance: .; j_gene: TRBJ1-2; v_gene: TRBV7-9; CDR3aa: CASSPGQGMGYTF; CDR3nt: TGTGCCAGCAGCCCGGGTCAGGGGATGGGCTACACCTTC
d_gene: TRBD1; abundance: .; j_gene: TRBJ1-5; v_gene: TRBV5-8; CDR3aa: CASRWGTGVAQPQHF; CDR3nt: TGTGCCAGCAGATGGGGGACAGGGGTGGCTCAGCCCCAGCATTTT
d_gene: TRBD1; abundance: .; j_gene: TRBJ1-2; v_gene: TRBV29-1; CDR3aa: CSARDRGTGGYTF; CDR3nt: TGCAGCGCCCGAGACCGAGGGACAGGTGGCTACACCTTC
d_gene: .; abundance: once; j_gene: TRBJ2-1; v_gene: TRBV7-2; CDR3aa: CAGGVGLGNEQFF; CDR3nt: TGTGCCGGAGGGGTGGGGCTGGGGAATGAGCAGTTCTTC
d_gene: .; abundance: .; j_gene: TRBJ1-3; v_gene: TRBV2; CDR3aa: CASRRESGNTIYF; CDR3nt: TGTGCCAGCAGGAGAGAATCTGGAAACACCATATATTTT
d_gene: TRBD1; abundance: .; j_gene: TRBJ2-7; v_gene: TRBV4-1; CDR3aa: CASSQDRDSSSYEQYF; CDR3nt: TGCGCCAGCAGCCAAGACCGGGACAGTAGCTCCTACGAGCAGTACTTC